This paragraph reports one T cell receptor beta chain. The antigen remains undetermined. The data originate from a study of T cell responses to AZD1222 COVID-19 vaccine. Clones were sequenced by immunoSEQ multiplex PCR, and TCRdb holds only the in-frame ones, with some missing. The data contain approximately 98,000 clones, roughly 89% of them singletons. The study, taken as a whole, reports: The breadth and depth of Spike-specific TCRs increased once two AZD1222 doses had been given. With dominance at 160-218 and 743-854, vaccine-associated CD4 TCRs spanned spike. Clonal diversity was possibly underestimated, and white British individuals and females predominated among donors.

Germline V gene data show CDR1 as LGHNA and CDR2 as YSLEER. The CDR3 is made up of 16 amino acids. Trimming removed 3 bases from V and 5 bases from J; junction bases left unmatched: 9. The material was peripheral blood, obtained on day 0 of MenACWY control vaccination. This sequence joins TRBV4-3 and TRBJ2-3, with TRBD2 matching 9 bases. The sequence came from an adult in good health. In nucleotides, the CDR3 is TGCGCCAGCAGCCAGACCCACCTTAGCGGGGGAGATACGCAGTATTTT. Protein: CASSQTHLSGGDTQYF.